The T cell receptor beta chain under discussion was sequenced for a study of blood T cell repertoires in COVID-19. CDR1 is SGHTA, CDR2 FQGNSA, per germline. The CDR3 sequence is 13 residues long. Trimming stripped 4 bases from V and 9 bases from J, with 13 bases between. Data came from immunoSEQ multiplex PCR; TCRdb stores just in-frame clones and leaves some out. Among around 65,000 clones listed, about 81% were seen once. The V and J genes are TRBV7-2 and TRBJ2-1; D unresolved. Sequences were obtained from peripheral blood. The TCR was taken from a human donor in a cohort sampled during active COVID-19. CDR3 sequence reads: CASSSTPVSEQFF. CDR3 nucleotides: TGTGCCAGCAGCTCGACTCCGGTGAGTGAGCAGTTCTTC.